The source of this TCR beta chain is a study of T cell repertoires in cytomegalovirus infection. Study-level background: Signatures in public TCR beta sequences pointed to both CMV infection and matching HLA type.

The CDR3 covers 16 residues. TCRdb independently ran MiXCR on the reads; one entry per CDR3 protein. The table records about 740,000 distinct CDR3 sequences, 35% of them present only once. As for this clonotype: Its antigen is unknown. A junction boundary mismatches the germline segment, possibly from a read error.

Whole-study results and caveats: Clonotypes of TCR beta that were HLA-C-restricted and CMV-specific dominated the ex vivo response. Cumulative public TCR beta family frequency identified CMV carriers with the relevant HLA.

The receptor's source is a human donor in good health (CMV status not recorded). Some clones in this sample may be carry-over from other donors' samples. What was sequenced was PBMCs. The chain recombines TRBV12-3 or TRBV12-4 with TRBJ2-5; D is undetermined. The CDR3 reads CASSSTSSRGIENQYF. In nucleotides, the CDR3 is TGTGCCAGCAGTTCTACGTCCTCGCGAGGCATTGAGAACCAGTACTTC.